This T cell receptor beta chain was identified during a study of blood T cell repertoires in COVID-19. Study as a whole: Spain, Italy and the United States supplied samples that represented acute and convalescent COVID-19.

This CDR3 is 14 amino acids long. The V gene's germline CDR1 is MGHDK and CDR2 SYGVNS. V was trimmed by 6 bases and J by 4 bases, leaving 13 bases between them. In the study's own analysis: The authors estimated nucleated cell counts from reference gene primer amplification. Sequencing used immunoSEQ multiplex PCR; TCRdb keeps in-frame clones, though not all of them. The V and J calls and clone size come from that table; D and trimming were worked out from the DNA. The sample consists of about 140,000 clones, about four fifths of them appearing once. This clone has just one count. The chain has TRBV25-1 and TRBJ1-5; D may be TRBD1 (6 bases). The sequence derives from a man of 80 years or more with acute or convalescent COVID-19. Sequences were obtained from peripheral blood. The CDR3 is CASRATQGNQPQHF. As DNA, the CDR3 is TGTGCCAGCAGGGCGACTCAGGGGAATCAGCCCCAGCATTTT.